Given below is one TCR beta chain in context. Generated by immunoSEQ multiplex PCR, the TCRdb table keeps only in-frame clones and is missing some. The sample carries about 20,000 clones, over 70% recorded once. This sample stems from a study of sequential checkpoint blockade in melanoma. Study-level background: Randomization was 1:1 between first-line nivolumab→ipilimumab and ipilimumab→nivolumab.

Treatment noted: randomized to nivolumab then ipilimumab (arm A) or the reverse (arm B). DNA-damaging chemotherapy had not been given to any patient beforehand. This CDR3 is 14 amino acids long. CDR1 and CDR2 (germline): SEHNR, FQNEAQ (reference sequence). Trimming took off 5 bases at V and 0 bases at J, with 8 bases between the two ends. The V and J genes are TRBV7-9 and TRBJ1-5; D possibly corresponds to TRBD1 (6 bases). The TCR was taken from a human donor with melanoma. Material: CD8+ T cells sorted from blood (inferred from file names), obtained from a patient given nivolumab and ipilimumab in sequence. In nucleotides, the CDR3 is TGTGCCAGCAGCCAGGACAGTAGCAATCAGCCCCAGCATTTT. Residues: CASSQDSSNQPQHF.